The 32 T cell receptor beta chains given below trace back to one sample, sequenced in a study of blood T cells in healthy people across ages. The authors ran a second PCR of about 7 to 11 cycles using a sample-barcoded 5' primer and a J-beta primer mix. TCRdb re-derived calls from the 5' RACE reads in MiXCR, one entry per CDR3 protein. The sample gives about 1 million distinct CDR3 sequences, under 30% of which show up once; approximately 0.79% is in the top ten. The same sample was also used in a study of T cells of mothers and their children.

The sequenced sample consisted of blood. These receptors all come from a girl aged 2-15 years in good health.

This clonotype came up a few times. The chain links TRBV29-1 to TRBJ2-7, with TRBD1 matching 10 bases. CDR1 and CDR2 from the germline V gene are SQVTM and ANQGSEA. V was pared by 4 bases and J by 6 bases, with 9 bases of the junction left unmatched. This CDR3 has 14 amino acids. The CDR3 DNA reads as TGCAGCGTTGCGTACGGGACAGGGGAAGGCGAGCAGTACTTC. Its translation: CSVAYGTGEGEQYF.

This clonotype has only a few counts. J is TRBJ2-1 and V is TRBV7-2, with 10 bases matching TRBD1. Germline V lookup: CDR1 SGHTA, CDR2 FQGNSA. V was pared by 8 bases and J by 7 bases, with 8 bases of the junction left unmatched. This CDR3 has 14 amino acids. Here the CDR3 DNA reads TGTGCCAGCCAAGACAGGGGGCACGGTAATGAGCAGTTCTTC. Protein sequence: CASQDRGHGNEQFF.

The table lists this clonotype with a few counts. V gene TRBV5-1 combines with J gene TRBJ2-7; D might be TRBD1 (6 bases). CDR1 is SGHRS and CDR2 is YFSETQ in the germline V gene. This CDR3 has 14 amino acids. V was trimmed by 4 bases and J by 3 bases, leaving 14 bases between them. This CDR3 reads CASSPTPDSYEQYF. The CDR3 DNA is TGCGCCAGCAGCCCAACCCCGGACAGCTACGAGCAGTACTTC.

This clonotype was seen only once. The rearrangement joins TRBV20-1 to TRBJ2-3; tentative D call: TRBD2 (5 bases). CDR3 length: 13 amino acids. Trimming removed 3 bases at V and 4 bases at J, with 11 bases between. Germline-derived CDR1 and CDR2 are DFQATT and SNEGSKA (reference sequence). The CDR3 spells CSARVLVSDTQYF. DNA of the CDR3: TGCAGTGCTAGGGTACTAGTCTCAGATACGCAGTATTTT.

The chain uses TRBV6-6 and TRBJ2-3, with D unclear. This CDR3 comprises 12 residues. V was trimmed by 6 bases and J by 5 bases, leaving 9 bases between them. In germline, CDR1 is MNHNY, CDR2 SVGAGI (reference sequence). The CDR3: CASSSTIDTQYF. CDR3 bases: TGTGCCAGCAGCTCCACAATAGATACGCAGTATTTT.

In this sample, this clonotype turned up a few times. This chain uses TRBV2 with TRBJ1-5; D is undetermined. The V end was cut by 2 bases, the J end by 6 bases, with 14 bases between. The CDR3 loop spans 15 amino acids. CDR1 SNHLY and CDR2 FYNNEI come from the germline V gene. CDR3 in amino acids: CASSESRQPSQPQHF. The CDR3 DNA reads as TGTGCCAGCAGTGAAAGCCGTCAGCCGTCTCAGCCCCAGCATTTT.

This clonotype was seen at least ten times. The gene calls are TRBV4-2 and TRBJ1-1, with D possibly matching TRBD1 (5 bases). This CDR3 is 15 amino acids long. Per germline, CDR1 LGHNA and CDR2 YNFKEQ. Trimming took off 1 base at V and 2 bases at J, with 11 bases between the two ends. This CDR3 is CASSQGGLGNTEAFF. CDR3 coding DNA: TGTGCCAGCAGCCAAGGGGGCCTAGGAAACACTGAAGCTTTCTTT.

The V call is TRBV29-1, the J call TRBJ2-5, with TRBD2 as a possible D gene (5 bases). The better agreement between TRBJ2-7 and the DNA end casts doubt on the J call. CDR3 length: 13 residues. Germline V gene data show CDR1 as SQVTM and CDR2 as ANQGSEA. DNA of the CDR3: TGCAGCGTTGAAGTGATCGAGGGTACCGAGCAGTACTTC. Amino acid sequence: CSVEVIEGTEQYF.

The chain has TRBV19 and TRBJ1-2, with D possibly being TRBD1 (5 bases). This CDR3 contains 14 residues. Trimming removed 9 bases from V and 5 bases from J, with 19 bases in between. Per germline, CDR1 LNHDA and CDR2 SQIVND (reference sequence). Written as DNA, the CDR3 is TGTGCCAGCAAGATAGGAGGGGCCGAGTATGGCTACACCTTC. Protein product: CASKIGGAEYGYTF.

This clonotype has just a few counts. The chain joins TRBV24-1 to TRBJ2-5; D perhaps matches TRBD2 (5 bases). This CDR3 comprises 16 residues. Trimming took off 4 bases at V and 0 bases at J, with 14 bases between the two ends. In germline, CDR1 is KGHDR, CDR2 SFDVKD. CDR3 DNA sequence: TGTGCCACCAGTGACTCCGGGAACCAGTACCAAGAGACCCAGTACTTC. It encodes CATSDSGNQYQETQYF.

In this sample, this clonotype turned up a few times. The genes are TRBV3-1 and TRBJ2-7; D not resolved. Germline CDR1 and CDR2: LGHDT and YNNKEL (reference sequence). Trimming pared 0 bases from V and 5 bases from J, leaving 11 bases between. The CDR3 is 14 amino acids. For the CDR3, the DNA is TGTGCCAGCAGCCAAGATCCCGGGTCGGACGAGCAGTACTTC. Residues: CASSQDPGSDEQYF.

This clonotype was seen more than once but under ten times. The genes are TRBV21-1 and TRBJ2-1. TRBV21-1 is assigned pseudogene status. There are 12 residues in the CDR3. CDR3 DNA sequence: TGTGCCAGCAGCAAAGTTAAAAATGAGCAGTTCTTC. It encodes CASSKVKNEQFF.

Turning to this clonotype: Mismatch with germline at one junction end may stem from a read error. V gene TRBV7-9 combines with J gene TRBJ2-3; the D is unclear. Germline V gene data show CDR1 as SEHNR and CDR2 as FQNEAQ (reference sequence). This CDR3 comprises 14 residues. CDR3 amino acids: CVSSFFSSTDTQYF. The CDR3 nucleotides read TGTGTCAGCAGCTTTTTCAGCAGCACAGATACGCAGTATTTT.

This clonotype was recorded many times. V usage is TRBV11-3 and J usage is TRBJ2-3, with D tentatively TRBD2 (7 bases). Per the germline V gene, CDR1 is SGHNT and CDR2 is YENEEA. CDR3 length: 15 amino acids. Trimming removed 3 bases at V and 0 bases at J, with 10 bases between. The CDR3 nucleotides are TGTGCCAGCAGCTTCGGCGGGGGCAGCACAGATACGCAGTATTTT. It yields the protein CASSFGGGSTDTQYF.

This clonotype was found a few times. The chain is built from TRBV6-6 and TRBJ1-4, with 7 bases matching TRBD1. Germline CDR1 and CDR2: MNHNY and SVGAGI (reference sequence). V gave up 6 bases and J gave up 5 bases; unmatched junction bases: 12. This CDR3 has 16 residues. The DNA for the CDR3 is TGTGCCAGCAGCAAAGACAGGGCGAGGGCAAATGAAAAACTGTTTTTT. This encodes CASSKDRARANEKLFF.

The V call is TRBV7-2, the J call TRBJ2-3; D is ambiguous. The CDR3 extends over 15 amino acids. In germline, CDR1 is SGHTA, CDR2 FQGNSA. The ends were cut back, 5 bases at V and 5 bases at J, with 17 bases in the middle. In nucleotides, the CDR3 is TGTGCCAGCAGCCCTTCTGGGGTACCGGTAGATACGCAGTATTTT. Its protein product is CASSPSGVPVDTQYF.

This sequence joins TRBV6-5 and TRBJ1-1; 10 bases agree with TRBD1. This CDR3 contains 15 residues. Germline V gives CDR1 MNHEY, CDR2 SVGAGI. Germline trimming cut 6 bases from V and 6 bases from J; bases unmatched to any gene: 10. CDR3 residues: CASSQRQGARAEAFF. The CDR3 DNA reads as TGTGCCAGCAGCCAAAGACAGGGGGCTCGCGCTGAAGCTTTCTTT.

This clonotype has more than one count but fewer than ten. The chain carries TRBV24-1 and TRBJ2-1; no clear D gene. Trimming pared 12 bases from V and 1 base from J, leaving 15 bases between. The CDR3 extends over 14 amino acids. From germline, CDR1 is KGHDR and CDR2 SFDVKD. The CDR3 region has the DNA TGTGCCCTCCGTTGGGCGTTATCCTACAATGAGCAGTTCTTC. The encoded protein is CALRWALSYNEQFF.

The V call is TRBV14, the J call TRBJ2-5; D might be TRBD2 (5 bases). The J call may be wrong; the DNA end is better matched by TRBJ2-7. This CDR3 spans 13 amino acids. Germline V lookup: CDR1 SGHDN, CDR2 FVKESK. The CDR3 sequence: CASSTGLLYEQYF. CDR3 in DNA: TGTGCCAGCAGCACCGGACTCCTCTACGAGCAGTACTTC.

The rearrangement links TRBV29-1 to TRBJ2-2; tentatively, D is TRBD2 (6 bases). V was trimmed by 5 bases and J by 6 bases, leaving 16 bases between them. Germline loops: CDR1 SQVTM, CDR2 ANQGSEA. This CDR3 has 14 residues. The CDR3: CSVSGRGSAGELFF. Written as DNA, the CDR3 is TGCAGCGTTAGCGGTCGGGGGTCGGCCGGGGAGCTGTTTTTT.

This rearrangement joins TRBV12-3 or TRBV12-4 to TRBJ2-5; D might be TRBD1 (6 bases). Trimming took off 5 bases at V and 7 bases at J, with 17 bases between the two ends. The CDR3 loop spans 14 amino acids. CDR3 DNA sequence: TGTGCCAGCAGTGCGGACAGTTTTGGAAGGACCCAGTACTTC. Residues: CASSADSFGRTQYF.

Many counts were recorded for this clonotype. V and J are TRBV6-2 or TRBV6-3 and TRBJ2-5; possibly TRBD1 or TRBD2 for D (5 bases each). Per the germline V gene, CDR1 is MNHEY and CDR2 is SVGEGT. V was clipped by 6 bases and J by 7 bases, with 18 bases between them. This CDR3 region has 14 residues. The CDR3 DNA sequence: TGTGCCAGCAGCCCCGGGACGGACGCGGGGACCCAGTACTTC. Encoded protein: CASSPGTDAGTQYF.

This clonotype occurred many times. The rearrangement links TRBV9 to TRBJ1-4; D is ambiguous. Looked up from germline, CDR1 is SGDLS and CDR2 is YYNGEE. This CDR3 has 13 amino acids. The V end lost 4 bases, the J end lost 4 bases, and 8 bases lay between the germline ends. CDR3 DNA sequence: TGTGCCAGCAGCCTCGGCGTTAATGAAAAACTGTTTTTT. Protein product: CASSLGVNEKLFF.

The chain combines TRBV5-6 with TRBJ2-7; D tentatively fits TRBD1 or TRBD2 (5 bases each). Germline lookup yields CDR1 SGHDT and CDR2 YYEEEE. The length of the CDR3 is 15 residues. With 0 bases removed from V and 2 bases from J, the gap between germline ends came to 12 bases. The CDR3 coding sequence is TGTGCCAGCAGCTTGGGGGACCGCAGCCCCTACGAGCAGTACTTC. Protein sequence: CASSLGDRSPYEQYF.

The rearrangement links TRBV28 to TRBJ1-1; unclear D gene. V was shortened by 6 bases and J by 4 bases, with 12 bases between the two germline ends. Per the germline V gene, CDR1 is MDHEN and CDR2 is SYDVKM. The length of the CDR3 is 13 residues. This CDR3 reads CASRFLGGTEAFF. The CDR3 region has the DNA TGTGCCAGCAGGTTCTTAGGAGGCACTGAAGCTTTCTTT.

In its sample, this clonotype was seen a few times. The V call is TRBV24-1, the J call TRBJ1-4, with no clear D. V was cut by 5 bases and J by 8 bases, with 11 bases left in between. Germline values: CDR1 KGHDR, CDR2 SFDVKD. The CDR3 totals 13 residues. CDR3: CATSGLAGEKLFF. The CDR3, as DNA: TGTGCCACCAGTGGTTTAGCGGGCGAAAAACTGTTTTTT.

About this clonotype itself: This may stem from a read error, because a much larger clone lies one nucleotide away. The chain has TRBV13 and TRBJ2-7; D gene unclear. Germline V gives CDR1 PRHDT, CDR2 FYEKMQ (reference sequence). There are 11 residues in the CDR3. CDR3 protein: CASSASHEQYF. The CDR3, as DNA: TGTGCCAGCAGCGCCTCCCACGAGCAGTACTTC.

The CDR3 bases are TGTGCCAGCAGCAAAGTACAGCGGGAGTGGTGCAATGAGCAGTTCTTC. It encodes CASSKVQREWCNEQFF. J is TRBJ2-1 and V is TRBV21-1; TRBD2, the table's D call, was not compared with the DNA. TRBV21-1 is a pseudogene locus. This CDR3 comprises 16 residues.

The chain is built from TRBV6-1 and TRBJ1-4; no clear D. Between the trimmed V and J ends, which lost 1 base and 3 bases, there was a span of 9 bases. The CDR3 runs to 15 residues. Germline CDR1 reads MNHNS; CDR2 reads SASEGT. The CDR3 region is CASSEEQSANEKLFF. The CDR3 region has the DNA TGTGCCAGCAGTGAAGAACAGTCGGCTAATGAAAAACTGTTTTTT.

There are a few counts of this clonotype. The chain couples TRBV12-3 or TRBV12-4 to TRBJ1-1, with D perhaps matching TRBD1 (5 bases). The CDR3 runs 14 residues. V was clipped by 5 bases and J by 1 base, with 11 bases between them. The CDR3 loop is CASSPFRENTEAFF. The DNA of the CDR3 is TGTGCCAGCAGTCCATTCAGGGAGAACACTGAAGCTTTCTTT.

The rearrangement joins TRBV7-8 to TRBJ2-5; 9 bases align to TRBD2. The DNA end is more similar to TRBJ2-7, so the J call may be wrong. The CDR3 has 13 amino acids. The germline gives CDR1 SGHVS, CDR2 FQNEAQ. Here the CDR3 DNA reads TGTGCCAGCACCCCGGGACTAGCAAGCGAGCAGTACTTC. Translation: CASTPGLASEQYF.

This chain connects TRBV12-3 or TRBV12-4 to TRBJ2-1; tentative D call: TRBD1 (5 bases). Trimming removed 7 bases from V and 8 bases from J, with 12 bases in between. This CDR3 is built from 12 residues. The CDR3 nucleotides are TGTGCCAGCAACTTTTGGGGCGATGAGCAGTTCTTC. Translated, it gives CASNFWGDEQFF.